This record concerns one T cell receptor beta chain sequence. It has no known antigen specificity. Base qualities were left out, and no much larger clone turns up one base away. The CDR3 has 13 amino acids, counting the end cysteine and phenylalanine. Only the CDR3 DNA is retained, 39 bases long and in frame from the first base. Ends trimmed: V by 8 bases, J by 0 bases; bases unmatched to a gene: 1. CDR1 and CDR2, per the germline V gene, are SGHTA and FQGTGA. In the study, sorted CD4+ and CD8+ blood T cells from patients with severe aplastic anemia and from healthy subjects underwent deep sequencing of TCR repertoires. Ficoll-Paque density gradient centrifugation was used to isolate peripheral blood mononuclear cells. Before DNA was extracted, CD4+ and CD8+ T cells were sorted using either FACS or magnetic beads. This sample is drawn from a study of CD8+CD57+ T cells in acquired aplastic anemia (dated 2018 in TCRdb). In the study overall: Extracted DNA from sorted CD4+ and CD8+ cells averaged approximately 3 ug, ranging from about 0.17 to 27.4 ug. Mean read counts for healthy donor samples were around 10 million for CD4+ cells and about 12 million for CD8+ cells. Study-wide findings and limitations: Although 25 to 30 CD8+ CDR3 sequences were shared by patients and controls, these sequences appeared highly expressed in patients and within the immunodominant clones of patients. CD8+ Simpson's diversity did not differ significantly between patients and healthy controls (P=0.060).

Profiling of TCR beta VDJ combinations and CDR3 sequences used genomic DNA as the template. TCR repertoire sequencing was run on an Illumina HiSeq 2000. On the authors' methods: Repertoire assessment relied on Simpson's diversity index, CDR3 size and DJ length profiles, and TRBV/TRBJ rearrangement plots. Whichever DNA sequence was most abundant in the deep sequencing data was defined as the immunodominant clone. CDR3 amino acid sequences were checked for sharing across subjects and were also compared against the VDJdb database and published repertoires. Clones were called with MiXCR by TCRdb after fastp trimmed the public reads at Q25, and only in-frame beta chains were retained. Every entry covers one CDR3 protein and lists the most common genes and DNA from its rows. The V and J calls, along with clone size, are taken from TCRdb and not from the paper's own processing. The sample table holds over 35,000 distinct CDR3 sequences, of which around 63% were seen once. Together, the top ten hold under 25% of the sample.

The source is a human donor in good health, serving as a control. This receptor chain uses TRBV7-3 and TRBJ1-1; 9 central nucleotides agree with TRBD1. The sequencing input was sorted CD4+, CD8+, or CD8+CD57+ T cells (not recorded which) from PBMCs. The DNA reads TGTGCCAGCGGACAGGGGATGAACACTGAAGCTTTCTTT. Translated, this is CASGQGMNTEAFF. With the rest looked up from the reference TRBV7-3 and TRBJ1-1 genes rather than sequenced, the full variable domain is GAGVSQTPSNKVTEKGKYVELRCDPISGHTALYWYRQSLGQGPEFLIYFQGTGAADDSGLPNDRFFAVRPEGSVSTLKIQRTERGDSAVYLCASGQGMNTEAFFGQGTRLTVV.